A selection of T cell receptor beta chains follows, all from one sample in a study of cytomegalovirus exposure and HLA in healthy donors. Only in-frame clones appear in the TCRdb table, and some are missing; sequencing was by immunoSEQ multiplex PCR. This sample contains 190,000 or so clones. Sequenced sample: PBMCs. The receptors here all came from a boy between 10 and 17 years old in good health and CMV-seronegative. The CDR3 runs from the conserved cysteine through the conserved F or W. A D gene is named only where the DNA matches it firmly.

d_call	j_call	v_call	cdr3_nt	cdr3_aa
.	TRBJ2-7	TRBV29-1	TGCAGCGTTGAATTCACGGAAAAGGAGACCTACGAGCAGTACTTC	CSVEFTEKETYEQYF
TRBD1	TRBJ2-6	TRBV5-5	TGTGCCAGCAGCTCCACCATGACAGGGGGACCGGGGGTTGGGGCCAACGTCCTGACTTTC	CASSSTMTGGPGVGANVLTF
.	TRBJ2-7	TRBV5-8	TGTGCCAGCAGCCAAGCGTTCGGCTACGAGCAGTACTTC	CASSQAFGYEQYF
TRBD2	TRBJ2-5	TRBV9	TGTGCCAGCAGCCTTGGACTAGCGGGCATCCTCCAAGAGACCCAGTACTTC	CASSLGLAGILQETQYF
TRBD1	TRBJ1-2	TRBV6-5	TGTGCCAGCAGCCCTCCGGGGACAGGGTCATACACCTTC	CASSPPGTGSYTF
.	TRBJ1-4	TRBV5-1	TGCGCCAGCAGCTTGGGCAGGGAGGGTGAAAAACTGTTTTTT	CASSLGREGEKLFF
.	TRBJ1-1	TRBV11-2	TGTGCCAGCAGCTACGGTAACGCGGGGTACACTGAAGCTTTCTTT	CASSYGNAGYTEAFF
.	TRBJ1-2	TRBV28	TGTGCCAGCAGTTCCACCCCCACAGGGCTCCTTGGAGGCTACACCTTC	CASSSTPTGLLGGYTF
TRBD1	TRBJ1-1	TRBV5-1	TGCGCCAGCGCAGGGGGCGCCGGCACTGAAGCTTTCTTT	CASAGGAGTEAFF
.	TRBJ1-3	TRBV11-2	TGTGCCAGCAGCCCAGACAGAAACACCATATATTTT	CASSPDRNTIYF
TRBD1	TRBJ2-7	TRBV25-1	TGTGCCAGCAGTGCCCGACAGGGAAACCACGTCCGTGAGCAGTACTTC	CASSARQGNHVREQYF
TRBD1	TRBJ2-1	TRBV18	TGTGCCAGCTCCCCGGGACAGGGGGCCTACAATGAGCAGTTCTTC	CASSPGQGAYNEQFF
TRBD1	TRBJ1-1	TRBV13	TGTGCCAGCAGCGCGGAAAGACAGGGGAACACTGAAGCTTTCTTT	CASSAERQGNTEAFF
.	TRBJ2-3	TRBV13	TGTGCCAGCAGCTTAGTGGGTATTTGGGACACAGACACAGATACGCAGTATTTT	CASSLVGIWDTDTDTQYF
TRBD1	TRBJ1-1	TRBV12-5	TGTGCTAGTGGTTTGGTTACAGGGGGTTTGAACACTGAAGCTTTCTTT	CASGLVTGGLNTEAFF
TRBD2	TRBJ2-2	TRBV28	TGTGCCAGCAGACTCGGGGGTAGCGGGGGGCATACCGGGGAGCTGTTTTTT	CASRLGGSGGHTGELFF
.	TRBJ2-5	TRBV4-2	TGTGCCAGCAGCCAAGATAGGGGGGGCCAAGAGACCCAGTACTTC	CASSQDRGGQETQYF